This record looks at one TCR beta chain sequence and its context. The CDR3 is made up of 16 amino acids. V gave up 0 bases and J gave up 4 bases; unmatched junction bases: 6. Germline V CDR1 and CDR2: LGHNA, YNFKEQ. Produced via immunoSEQ multiplex PCR; TCRdb's table is partial and in-frame only. This sample has some 64,000 clones, with roughly 83% found just once. The entry originates in a study of OX40 agonist ivuxolimab in advanced cancers. Sequenced material: CD4+ or CD8+ T cells sorted from blood, taken in a trial of the OX40 agonist ivuxolimab. V is TRBV4-2 and J is TRBJ2-7; 10 bases line up with TRBD2. This TCR was recovered from an adult with an advanced solid tumor such as melanoma, head and neck, liver or kidney cancer. The chain's CDR3 is CASSQEGSGRVYEQYF. In nucleotides, the CDR3 is TGTGCCAGCAGCCAAGAAGGAAGCGGGAGGGTGTACGAGCAGTACTTC.